The clone carrying this T cell receptor (beta chain) was recorded a few times. Its antigen is currently unknown. The germline V gene has CDR1 KGHSH and CDR2 LQKENI. CDR3 length: 13 residues. V dropped 5 bases and J dropped 1; count of bases not matched to a gene: 2. This record belongs to a study of cytomegalovirus exposure and HLA in healthy donors. In the study overall: The same platform was used for the 120 or so validation repertoires as for the approximately 630 first-cohort repertoires, as reported in a later analysis.

Data came from immunoSEQ multiplex PCR; TCRdb stores just in-frame clones and leaves some out. The sample lists fewer than 70,000 clones, over 85% occurring once. Study findings and constraints: The authors confirmed in vitro that a few CMV-associated chains were specific for CMV antigens. Subsequent analysis of the 120 or so validation repertoires found a tendency for first-cohort TCR clusters to co-occur. It was reportedly the case that the classifier diagnosed cytomegalovirus status with high specificity and sensitivity.

The V call is TRBV18, the J call TRBJ2-7, with TRBD1 identical over 7 bases. The sequencing input was PBMCs. The clonotype originates from a woman between 18 and 29 years old in good health and CMV-seropositive. The CDR3 loop is CASSMGQSYEQYF. CDR3 in DNA: TGTGCCAGCTCAATGGGACAGTCCTACGAGCAGTACTTC. The variable domain in full, with the rest retrieved from reference TRBV18 and TRBJ2-7, is NAGVMQNPRHLVRRRGQEARLRCSPMKGHSHVYWYRQLPEEGLKFMVYLQKENIIDESGMPKERFSAEFPKEGPSILRIQQVVRGDSAAYFCASSMGQSYEQYFGPGTRLTVT.